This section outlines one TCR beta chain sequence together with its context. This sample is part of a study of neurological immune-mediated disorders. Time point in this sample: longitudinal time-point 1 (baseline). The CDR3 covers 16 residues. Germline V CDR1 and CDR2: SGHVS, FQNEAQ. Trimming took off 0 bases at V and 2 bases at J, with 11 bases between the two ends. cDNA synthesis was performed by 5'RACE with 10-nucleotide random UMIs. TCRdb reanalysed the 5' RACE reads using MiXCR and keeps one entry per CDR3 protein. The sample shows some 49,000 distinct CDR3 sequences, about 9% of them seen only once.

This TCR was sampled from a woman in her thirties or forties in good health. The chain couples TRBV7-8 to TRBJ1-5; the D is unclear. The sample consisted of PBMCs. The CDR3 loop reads CASSLALTVRNQPQHF. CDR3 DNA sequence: TGTGCCAGCAGCTTAGCCCTGACTGTCCGCAATCAGCCCCAGCATTTT.